This TCR beta chain was sequenced in a study of OX40 agonist ivuxolimab in advanced cancers. The overall study: Patients with hepatocellular carcinoma, melanoma, renal cell or head and neck cancer made up the dose-escalation patients.

CDR3 length: 13 amino acids. The V gene's germline CDR1 is LNHDA and CDR2 SQIVND (reference sequence). V trimming: 10 bases; J trimming: 3 bases; junction bases outside the gene matches: 6. Regarding the study as a whole: At 0.1 to 3.0 mg/kg and by week 6, CD4+ and CD8+ T cells in the blood had expanded clonally.

This clone was picked up one time. Its specificity is unknown. The study sampled blood at baseline, cycle 4 day 1, and cycle 7 day 1. The method was immunoSEQ multiplex PCR; TCRdb's version includes in-frame clones alone and lacks a portion of them. The sample has roughly 100,000 clones; 85% to 90% are singletons. The gene calls are TRBV19 and TRBJ1-2; 9 positions agree with TRBD1. The TCR comes from an adult with an advanced solid tumor such as melanoma, head and neck, liver or kidney cancer. Sequencing was performed on CD4+ or CD8+ T cells sorted from blood, taken in a trial of the OX40 agonist ivuxolimab. The CDR3: CATTTGGYYGYTF. The CDR3, as DNA: TGTGCCACTACGACAGGGGGGTACTATGGCTACACCTTC.